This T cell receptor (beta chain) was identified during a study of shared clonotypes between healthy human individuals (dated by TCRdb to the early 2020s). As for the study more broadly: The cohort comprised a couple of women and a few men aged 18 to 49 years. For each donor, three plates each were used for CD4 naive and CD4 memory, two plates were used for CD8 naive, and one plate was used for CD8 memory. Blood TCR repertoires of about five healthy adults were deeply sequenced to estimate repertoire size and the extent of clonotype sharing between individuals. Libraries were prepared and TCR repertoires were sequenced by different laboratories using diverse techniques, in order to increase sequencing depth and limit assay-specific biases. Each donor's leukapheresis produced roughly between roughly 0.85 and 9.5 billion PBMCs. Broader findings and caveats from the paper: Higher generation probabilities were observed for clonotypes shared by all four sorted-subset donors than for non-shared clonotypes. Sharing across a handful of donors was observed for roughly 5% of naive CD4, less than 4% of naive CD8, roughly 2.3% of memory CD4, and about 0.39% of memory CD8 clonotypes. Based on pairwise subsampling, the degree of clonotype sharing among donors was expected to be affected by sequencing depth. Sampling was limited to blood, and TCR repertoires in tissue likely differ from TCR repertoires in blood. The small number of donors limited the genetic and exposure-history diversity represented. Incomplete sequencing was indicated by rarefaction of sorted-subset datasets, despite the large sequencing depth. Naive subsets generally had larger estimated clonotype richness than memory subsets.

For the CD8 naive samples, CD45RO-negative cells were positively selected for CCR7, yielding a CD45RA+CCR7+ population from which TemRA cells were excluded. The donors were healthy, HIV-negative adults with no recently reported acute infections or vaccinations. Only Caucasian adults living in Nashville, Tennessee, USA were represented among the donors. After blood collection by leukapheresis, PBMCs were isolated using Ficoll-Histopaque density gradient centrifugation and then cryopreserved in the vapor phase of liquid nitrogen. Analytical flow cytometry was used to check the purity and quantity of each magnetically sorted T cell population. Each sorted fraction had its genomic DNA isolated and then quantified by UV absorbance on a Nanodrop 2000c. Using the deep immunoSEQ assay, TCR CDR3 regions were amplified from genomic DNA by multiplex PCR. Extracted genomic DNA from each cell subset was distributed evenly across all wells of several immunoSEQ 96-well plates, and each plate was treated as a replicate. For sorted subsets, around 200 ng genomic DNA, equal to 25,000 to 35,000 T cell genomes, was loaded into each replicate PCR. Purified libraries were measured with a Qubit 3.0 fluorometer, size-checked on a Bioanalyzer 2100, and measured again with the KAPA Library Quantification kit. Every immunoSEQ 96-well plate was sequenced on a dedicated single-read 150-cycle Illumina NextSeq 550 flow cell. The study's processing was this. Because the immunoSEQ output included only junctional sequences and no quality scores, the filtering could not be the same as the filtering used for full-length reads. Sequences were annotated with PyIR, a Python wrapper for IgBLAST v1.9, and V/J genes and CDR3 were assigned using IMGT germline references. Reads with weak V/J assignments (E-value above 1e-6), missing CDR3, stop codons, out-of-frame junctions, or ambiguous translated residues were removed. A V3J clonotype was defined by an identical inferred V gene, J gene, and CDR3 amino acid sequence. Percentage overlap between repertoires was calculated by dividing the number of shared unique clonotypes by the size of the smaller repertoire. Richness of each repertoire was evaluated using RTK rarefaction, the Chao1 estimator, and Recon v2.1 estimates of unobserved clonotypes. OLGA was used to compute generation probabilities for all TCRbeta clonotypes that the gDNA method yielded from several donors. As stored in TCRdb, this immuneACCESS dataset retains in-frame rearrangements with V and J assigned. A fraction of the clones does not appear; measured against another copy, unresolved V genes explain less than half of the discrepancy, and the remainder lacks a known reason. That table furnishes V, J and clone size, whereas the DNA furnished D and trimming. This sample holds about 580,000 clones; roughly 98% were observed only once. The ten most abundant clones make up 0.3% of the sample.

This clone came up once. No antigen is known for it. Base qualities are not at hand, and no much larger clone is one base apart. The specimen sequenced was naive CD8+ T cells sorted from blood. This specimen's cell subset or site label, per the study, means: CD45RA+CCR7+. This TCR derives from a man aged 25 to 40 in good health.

The CDR3 in this case is CASSQRTSGLSYEQYF. The bases are TGTGCCAGCAGCCAACGGACTAGCGGGCTCTCCTACGAGCAGTACTTC. Rearrangement joined TRBV14 to TRBJ2-7; 11 bases in the middle match TRBD2. Here V drops 2 bases and J drops 0 bases, and the junction holds 3 bases not matched to any gene. From the cysteine through the phenylalanine, the CDR3 covers 16 amino acids. The only DNA kept is the CDR3, 48 bases in frame from the first base. According to the germline V gene, CDR1 reads SGHDN and CDR2 reads FVKESK. Joined to the reference TRBV14 and TRBJ2-7 proteins, this CDR3 gives the full variable domain: EAGVTQFPSHSVIEKGQTVTLRCDPISGHDNLYWYRRVMGKEIKFLLHFVKESKQDESGMPNNRFLAERTGGTYSTLKVQPAELEDSGVYFCASSQRTSGLSYEQYFGPGTRLTVT.